Presented here are 14 T cell receptor beta chains from one specimen sequenced in a study of T cell repertoires in cytomegalovirus infection. TCRdb re-called the reads with MiXCR, one entry per CDR3 protein. The sample includes about 220,000 distinct CDR3 sequences, about 40% seen only once; the top ten take approximately 60%. Antigens of these TCRs are unknown. The sample was CD8+ T cells from cultured PBMCs, taken from culture after CMV antigen stimulation. These receptors all stem from a human donor in good health (CMV status not recorded). Some clones in this sample may be carry-over from other donors' samples.

The chain carries TRBV10-3 and TRBJ1-1; possibly TRBD1 for D (5 bases). This CDR3 has 16 amino acids. Germline CDR1 reads ENHRY; CDR2 reads SYGVKD. The V end was cut by 2 bases, the J end by 3 bases, with 16 bases between. The CDR3 sequence is CAISEPARGVDTEAFF. The DNA for the CDR3 is TGTGCCATCAGTGAGCCTGCGCGGGGGGTCGACACTGAAGCTTTCTTT.

The V call is TRBV7-3, the J call TRBJ2-2, with 7 bases aligning to TRBD2. V lost 0 bases to trimming and J lost 4 bases; unmatched junction nucleotides: 8. Germline-derived CDR1 and CDR2 are SGHTA and FQGTGA. This CDR3 spans 17 amino acids. CDR3 in amino acids: CASSLTWASGGTGELFF. In nucleotides, the CDR3 is TGTGCCAGCAGCTTAACGTGGGCTAGCGGAGGCACCGGGGAGCTGTTTTTT.

The rearrangement joins TRBV15 to TRBJ2-3, with 13 bases lining up with TRBD2. Germline CDR1 reads LNHNV; CDR2 reads YYDKDF (reference sequence). CDR3 length: 17 residues. V shed 3 bases and J 7 bases; nucleotides not matched to a gene: 10. The CDR3 region has the DNA TGTGCCACCAGCAGCTCGGGACTAGCGGGGCCCGGGAATACGCAGTATTTT. This sequence encodes CATSSSGLAGPGNTQYF.

This clonotype occurred a few times. The rearrangement links TRBV12-3 or TRBV12-4 to TRBJ1-1, with 7 positions matching TRBD1. The CDR3 runs 13 residues. V lost 1 base, J lost 7 bases, and 3 bases stayed unmatched. The CDR3 nucleotides are TGTGCCAGCAGTTTAGGAGCAGGGGGTGAAGCTTTCTTT. This encodes CASSLGAGGEAFF.

The sample holds many counts of this clonotype. The chain is built from TRBV7-9 and TRBJ2-7; D is possibly TRBD1 (5 bases). The germline V gene encodes CDR1 SEHNR and CDR2 FQNEAQ (reference sequence). This CDR3 contains 15 residues. Trimming removed 2 bases from V and 3 bases from J, with 14 bases in between. CDR3 nucleotides: TGTGCCAGCAGCTTAAGTGGTGACAGAGACTACGAGCAGTACTTC. Its translation is CASSLSGDRDYEQYF.

This clonotype was picked up a small number of times. The gene calls are TRBV27 and TRBJ2-7; possibly TRBD2 for D (6 bases). Per the germline V gene, CDR1 is MNHEY and CDR2 is SMNVEV (reference sequence). Trimming took off 3 bases at V and 0 bases at J, with 12 bases between the two ends. The CDR3 is 15 residues long. In DNA, the CDR3 is TGTGCCAGCAGTTTGGAACTAGCCCACTCCTACGAGCAGTACTTC. It codes for CASSLELAHSYEQYF.

The chain has TRBV3-1 and TRBJ1-2; 11 bases are shared with TRBD1. Germline V gene lookup returns CDR1 LGHDT and CDR2 YNNKEL (reference sequence). CDR3 size: 17 residues. Germline trimming cut 4 bases from V and 1 base from J; bases unmatched to any gene: 8. CDR3 sequence: CASSPTWTGGDNYGYTF. The CDR3 DNA sequence: TGTGCCAGCAGCCCAACCTGGACAGGGGGCGATAACTATGGCTACACCTTC.

The J gene is TRBJ2-3, the V gene TRBV2, with 11 bases aligning to TRBD2. The CDR3 is made up of 20 amino acids. Per germline, CDR1 SNHLY and CDR2 FYNNEI. V was clipped by 7 bases and J by 0 bases; unmatched bases: 18. CDR3 residues: CASITIGLAGGQRSTDTQYF. CDR3 sequence (DNA): TGTGCCAGCATCACCATCGGGCTAGCGGGAGGCCAACGGAGCACAGATACGCAGTATTTT. The variable domain in full, completed from reference TRBV2 and TRBJ2-3, reads EPEVTQTPSHQVTQMGQEVILRCVPISNHLYFYWYRQILGQKVEFLVSFYNNEISEKSEIFDDQFSVERPDGSNFTLKIRSTKLEDSAMYFCASITIGLAGGQRSTDTQYFGPGTRLTVL.

The V call is TRBV7-2, the J call TRBJ2-7; 14 positions agree with TRBD2. Per the germline V gene, CDR1 is SGHTA and CDR2 is FQGNSA. The CDR3 consists of 15 residues. V trimming: 5 bases; J trimming: 6 bases; junction bases outside the gene matches: 6. In DNA, the CDR3 is TGTGCCAGCAGCCCACCGGGACTAGCGGGAGTCGAGCAGTACTTC. Translated, it gives CASSPPGLAGVEQYF.

This rearrangement joins TRBV7-9 to TRBJ1-2; D is undetermined. V lost 6 bases and J 0 bases, leaving 14 bases between the germline ends. Germline V gene lookup returns CDR1 SEHNR and CDR2 FQNEAQ (reference sequence). The CDR3 has 15 residues. The CDR3 DNA sequence: TGTGCCAGCAGTTCCCTCCGAGGACCTAACTATGGCTACACCTTC. Protein product: CASSSLRGPNYGYTF.

This clonotype was seen ten or more times. V usage is TRBV7-2 and J usage is TRBJ2-1, with TRBD2 identical over 11 bases. The V gene's germline CDR1 is SGHTA and CDR2 FQGNSA. The CDR3 extends over 16 amino acids. The V gene end was trimmed by 0 bases and the J gene end by 7 bases; junction bases not matched to a gene: 5. Here the CDR3 DNA reads TGTGCCAGCAGCTTAGCGCTGGGACTAGCGGTTAATGAGCAGTTCTTC. It codes for CASSLALGLAVNEQFF.

The gene calls are TRBV4-2 and TRBJ1-1, with TRBD1 as a possible D gene (5 bases). The V gene's germline CDR1 is LGHNA and CDR2 YNFKEQ. CDR3 length equals 16 residues. V shed 4 bases and J shed 0 bases, with 15 bases lying between them. The CDR3 DNA sequence: TGTGCCAGCAGCCCTACCGCGACAGTACTGAACACTGAAGCTTTCTTT. This sequence encodes CASSPTATVLNTEAFF.

A few counts support this clonotype. The gene calls are TRBV11-2 and TRBJ2-3; no reliable D call. The CDR3 is 15 residues long. Germline V gene data show CDR1 as SGHAT and CDR2 as FQNNGV. V dropped 5 bases and J dropped 2 bases, with 14 bases sitting between them. Here the CDR3 reads CASSHRAYNTDTQYF. CDR3 DNA sequence: TGTGCCAGCAGCCATCGGGCGTACAACACAGATACGCAGTATTTT.

J is TRBJ2-3 and V is TRBV3-1; TRBD1 aligns across 7 bases. V shed 0 bases, J shed 4 bases, and the junction held 10 bases outside the gene matches. The CDR3 has 17 residues. CDR1 LGHDT and CDR2 YNNKEL come from the germline V gene (reference sequence). This CDR3 is CASSQDLTGFGADTQYF. The CDR3 nucleotides read TGTGCCAGCAGCCAAGACCTGACAGGGTTCGGCGCAGATACGCAGTATTTT.